This TCR beta chain was sequenced during a study of cytomegalovirus exposure and HLA in healthy donors. Germline V lookup: CDR1 KGHSH, CDR2 LQKENI. The junction had 1 base not matched to a gene; V was cut back by 3 bases and J by 1 base. This CDR3 comprises 16 residues. Donors likely had unrecorded immune exposures despite being nominally healthy when sampled. PCR was performed using 60 Vbeta and 13 Jbeta primers. In the original analysis: In a later analysis, about 12 million of about 80 million unique beta chains occurred in at least two donors. Data came from immunoSEQ multiplex PCR; TCRdb stores just in-frame clones and leaves some out. The DNA gave D and trimming, while V, J and clone size come from that table. The top ten clones hold more than 6% of a sample with about 130,000 clones, about two thirds of them seen once.

The chain is built from TRBV18 and TRBJ2-2; 11 nucleotides line up with TRBD2. This TCR was sampled from a man aged 35 to 55 in good health and CMV-seropositive. Sample: PBMCs. The DNA of the CDR3 is TGTGCCAGCTCACCGGGACTAGCGGTGAACACCGGGGAGCTGTTTTTT. Translating gives CASSPGLAVNTGELFF. Using reference TRBV18 and TRBJ2-2 for the parts outside the CDR3, the full variable domain is NAGVMQNPRHLVRRRGQEARLRCSPMKGHSHVYWYRQLPEEGLKFMVYLQKENIIDESGMPKERFSAEFPKEGPSILRIQQVVRGDSAAYFCASSPGLAVNTGELFFGEGSRLTVL.